Sequencing of this T cell receptor beta chain was carried out in a study of identical twins. This clonotype was seen repeatedly, ten times or more. Its antigen remains unidentified. Trimming removed 4 bases from V and 8 bases from J, with 19 bases in between. The germline CDR1 and CDR2 sequences are SGDLS and YYNGEE. The CDR3 is made up of 15 amino acids. Overall study results and limits: Low generation-probability sequences were in excess among twin-shared out-of-frame alpha sequences. The conclusions drew on cross-sectional statistical analysis instead of tracking the same donors.

Template switching created a universal primer site, and the cDNA included unique molecular identifiers. Using its own MiXCR run on the 5' RACE reads, TCRdb lists one record per CDR3 protein. Here the sample spans about 690,000 distinct CDR3 sequences, roughly 6.2% being singletons. Sequencing used naive T cells sorted from blood. This receptor was taken from a man aged 18 to 29 in good health. The chain employs TRBV9 and TRBJ2-1; a weak D match, TRBD1 (5 bases). CDR3: CASSQKQDPPHEQFF. The CDR3 DNA reads as TGTGCCAGCAGCCAAAAACAGGACCCACCCCATGAGCAGTTCTTC.